A selection of T cell receptor beta chains follows, all from one sample in a study of blood T cell repertoires in COVID-19. The method was immunoSEQ multiplex PCR; TCRdb's version includes in-frame clones alone and lacks a portion of them. The sample has 130,000 or so clones, about 80% seen once. Sequenced: peripheral blood. These receptors were collected from a man between 45 and 60 years old with acute or convalescent COVID-19. Both conserved end residues are part of each CDR3. Each record gives: D gene, J gene, clone size, V gene, CDR3 protein, CDR3 DNA. A D gene is named only where the DNA matches it firmly. Part of the rows lack a size; the others show once, few, many or a class for expanded clones.

d_call: TRBD1; j_call: TRBJ1-2; clone_size: .; v_call: TRBV6-5; cdr3_aa: CASRPSDRKLYGYTF; cdr3_nt: TGTGCCAGCAGACCCTCGGACAGGAAACTCTATGGCTACACCTTC
d_call: .; j_call: TRBJ1-1; clone_size: many; v_call: TRBV27; cdr3_aa: CASSSIRPRGTEAFF; cdr3_nt: TGTGCCAGCAGTTCCATACGCCCCCGGGGTACTGAAGCTTTCTTT
d_call: TRBD1; j_call: TRBJ1-2; clone_size: .; v_call: TRBV6-5; cdr3_aa: CASRLGQGDYGYTF; cdr3_nt: TGTGCCAGCCGCCTTGGACAGGGTGACTATGGCTACACCTTC
d_call: .; j_call: TRBJ1-3; clone_size: few; v_call: TRBV12-3/TRBV12-4; cdr3_aa: CASSFAGNTIYF; cdr3_nt: TGTGCCAGCAGTTTCGCTGGAAACACCATATATTTT
d_call: .; j_call: TRBJ2-5; clone_size: .; v_call: TRBV27; cdr3_aa: CASSRLIGETQYF; cdr3_nt: TGTGCCAGCAGTCGCCTTATCGGGGAGACCCAGTACTTC
d_call: .; j_call: TRBJ2-5; clone_size: .; v_call: TRBV9; cdr3_aa: CASSVDLQETQYF; cdr3_nt: TGTGCCAGCAGCGTAGACCTACAAGAGACCCAGTACTTC
d_call: TRBD2; j_call: TRBJ2-2; clone_size: .; v_call: TRBV3-1/TRBV3-2; cdr3_aa: CASRASGGPTNTGELFF; cdr3_nt: TGTGCCAGCAGGGCTAGCGGGGGGCCTACGAACACCGGGGAGCTGTTTTTT
d_call: .; j_call: TRBJ1-1; clone_size: once; v_call: TRBV5-8; cdr3_aa: CASSLVRVNTEAFF; cdr3_nt: TGTGCCAGCAGCTTGGTTCGGGTGAACACTGAAGCTTTCTTT
d_call: TRBD1; j_call: TRBJ1-5; clone_size: .; v_call: TRBV20-1; cdr3_aa: CSASELRDREWISNQPQHF; cdr3_nt: TGCAGTGCTAGTGAGCTCCGGGACAGGGAGTGGATCAGCAATCAGCCCCAGCATTTT
d_call: .; j_call: TRBJ1-2; clone_size: .; v_call: TRBV6-5; cdr3_aa: CASSYRPSYFPEGYTF; cdr3_nt: TGTGCCAGCAGTTACCGACCCTCCTATTTTCCGGAGGGCTACACCTTC
d_call: .; j_call: TRBJ1-3; clone_size: .; v_call: TRBV3-1/TRBV3-2; cdr3_aa: CASSQDGSSGNTIYF; cdr3_nt: TGTGCCAGCAGCCAAGATGGGAGCTCTGGAAACACCATATATTTT
d_call: .; j_call: TRBJ1-2; clone_size: .; v_call: TRBV3-1/TRBV3-2; cdr3_aa: CASSPTGKRYGYTF; cdr3_nt: TGTGCCAGCAGCCCAACGGGGAAACGGTATGGCTACACCTTC
d_call: TRBD1; j_call: TRBJ1-2; clone_size: .; v_call: TRBV5-4; cdr3_aa: CASSSPSWTGTGGYTF; cdr3_nt: TGTGCCAGCAGCTCCCCCAGCTGGACAGGAACAGGTGGCTACACCTTC
d_call: .; j_call: TRBJ2-5; clone_size: .; v_call: TRBV18; cdr3_aa: CASSPLFCRPERYQETQYF; cdr3_nt: TGTGCCAGCTCACCACTCTTTTGCAGGCCAGAACGGTACCAAGAGACCCAGTACTTC
d_call: .; j_call: TRBJ2-7; clone_size: few; v_call: TRBV6-5; cdr3_aa: CASRRDYEQYF; cdr3_nt: TGTGCCAGCAGGCGGGACTACGAGCAGTACTTC
d_call: .; j_call: TRBJ1-5; clone_size: .; v_call: TRBV5-5; cdr3_aa: CASSLVAGSNQPQHF; cdr3_nt: TGTGCCAGCAGCTTGGTTGCAGGGAGCAATCAGCCCCAGCATTTT
d_call: .; j_call: TRBJ1-5; clone_size: few; v_call: TRBV5-6; cdr3_aa: CASNSEGQPQHF; cdr3_nt: TGTGCCAGCAACTCGGAGGGTCAGCCCCAGCATTTT
d_call: .; j_call: TRBJ2-6; clone_size: .; v_call: TRBV10-3; cdr3_aa: CAIGGMTFSGANVLTF; cdr3_nt: TGTGCCATCGGCGGGATGACCTTTTCTGGGGCCAACGTCCTGACTTTC
d_call: TRBD1; j_call: TRBJ2-1; clone_size: .; v_call: TRBV5-3; cdr3_aa: CARSLYRDRGLYNEQFF; cdr3_nt: TGTGCCAGAAGCTTGTACCGGGACAGGGGGCTTTACAATGAGCAGTTCTTC